This is a list of T cell receptor beta chains from one sample in a study of T-cell reconstitution after alpha-beta-depleted transplantation in children. Each CDR3 protein gets one entry after TCRdb re-called the PCR reads with MiXCR. The table lists about 980,000 distinct CDR3 sequences, about 29% of them singletons. The sample in question was PBMCs, mostly from graft donor cells, obtained 360 days after TCRalphabeta/CD19-depleted stem cell transplant. These receptors were obtained from a boy in the first two years of life who had a stem cell transplant for SCID, so the T cells may come from the graft donor. Both conserved end residues are part of each CDR3. The D gene is left open where the match is weak. Clone size is stated in some rows and not others, as once, few, many or a class when expanded.

cdr3_aa | cdr3_nt | clone_size | j_call | d_call | v_call
CAITPSGGMSSYEQYF | TGTGCCATCACTCCCAGCGGGGGGATGAGCTCCTACGAGCAGTACTTC | . | TRBJ2-7 | TRBD2 | TRBV10-3
CASSSLGRTPYEQYF | TGTGCCAGCAGTTCCCTCGGACGTACCCCCTACGAGCAGTACTTC | few | TRBJ2-7 | . | TRBV12-3/TRBV12-4
CSVKGSSYEQYF | TGCAGCGTGAAGGGTAGCTCCTACGAGCAGTACTTC | . | TRBJ2-7 | . | TRBV29-1
CASSLVLDTQYF | TGTGCCAGCAGCCTCGTCTTAGATACGCAGTATTTT | few | TRBJ2-3 | . | TRBV5-1
CASSLGQLDNEQFF | TGCGCCAGCAGCTTGGGACAGTTGGACAATGAGCAGTTCTTC | few | TRBJ2-1 | . | TRBV5-1
CSARDHPNRKAFF | TGCAGTGCTAGAGATCACCCGAATAGAAAAGCTTTCTTT | few | TRBJ1-1 | . | TRBV20-1
CAISEGALFYEQYF | TGTGCCATCAGTGAGGGGGCCCTATTTTACGAGCAGTACTTC | . | TRBJ2-7 | . | TRBV10-3
CASSKDPGTGEGDTQYF | TGTGCCAGCAGCAAAGACCCCGGGACAGGGGAGGGAGATACGCAGTATTTT | few | TRBJ2-3 | TRBD1 | TRBV11-2
CASSLLGFGTGYTF | TGTGCCAGCAGTTTATTGGGTTTTGGAACTGGCTACACCTTC | few | TRBJ1-2 | . | TRBV28
CASTDRHISGANVLTF | TGTGCCAGCACTGACCGACACATCTCTGGGGCCAACGTCCTGACTTTC | few | TRBJ2-6 | . | TRBV6-7
CASSITGFQPQHF | TGTGCCAGTAGTATAACGGGATTTCAGCCCCAGCATTTT | . | TRBJ1-5 | . | TRBV19
CSARPWGVNTEAFF | TGCAGTGCCCGACCGTGGGGGGTGAACACTGAAGCTTTCTTT | few | TRBJ1-1 | . | TRBV20-1
CASSLGGGGSTEAFF | TGTGCCAGCAGTTTAGGCGGAGGGGGGAGTACTGAAGCTTTCTTT | . | TRBJ1-1 | . | TRBV12-3/TRBV12-4
CASSLVTGVNSPLHF | TGCGCCAGCAGCTTGGTTACAGGGGTCAATTCACCCCTCCACTTT | . | TRBJ1-6 | TRBD1 | TRBV5-1
CASSLVSTPNTGELFF | TGTGCCAGCAGCTTGGTTAGCACACCGAACACCGGGGAGCTGTTTTTT | few | TRBJ2-2 | . | TRBV5-5
CASSSASTYEQYF | TGCGCCAGCAGCTCCGCATCTACTTACGAGCAGTACTTC | few | TRBJ2-7 | . | TRBV5-1
CASSTPKTSGAYNEQFF | TGTGCCAGCAGCACACCGAAGACTAGCGGGGCATACAATGAGCAGTTCTTC | . | TRBJ2-1 | TRBD2 | TRBV6-1
CATSRDGTGRKVEQFF | TGTGCCACCAGCAGAGATGGGACAGGGAGGAAGGTTGAGCAGTTCTTC | . | TRBJ2-1 | TRBD1 | TRBV15
CSAPTRGRGQETQYF | TGCAGCGCTCCAACCAGGGGGCGGGGGCAAGAGACCCAGTACTTC | . | TRBJ2-5 | . | TRBV29-1
CSASRGSDTGELFF | TGCAGTGCTAGCAGGGGGTCGGACACCGGGGAGCTGTTTTTT | . | TRBJ2-2 | TRBD1 | TRBV20-1
CASSYSPGQNTEAFF | TGTGCCAGCAGTTACTCTCCCGGACAGAACACTGAAGCTTTCTTT | . | TRBJ1-1 | . | TRBV6-2/TRBV6-3
CSARGGQGPSTEAFF | TGCAGTGCTAGAGGAGGACAGGGGCCGAGCACTGAAGCTTTCTTT | . | TRBJ1-1 | TRBD1 | TRBV20-1
CASSLKGKGNQPQHF | TGTGCCAGCAGTTTAAAGGGCAAGGGCAATCAGCCCCAGCATTTT | . | TRBJ1-5 | . | TRBV28
CASSLDVGVAQETQYF | TGCGCCAGCAGCTTGGATGTGGGGGTGGCACAAGAGACCCAGTACTTC | . | TRBJ2-5 | . | TRBV5-1
CASSPPGLGLEQFF | TGTGCCAGCAGTCCTCCGGGACTAGGACTTGAGCAGTTCTTC | few | TRBJ2-1 | TRBD2 | TRBV12-3/TRBV12-4
CASSLGFGSPLHF | TGTGCCAGCAGCTTAGGATTTGGGTCACCCCTCCACTTT | . | TRBJ1-6 | . | TRBV7-9
CAWSVGGVRTDTQYF | TGTGCCTGGAGTGTGGGCGGGGTGAGGACAGATACGCAGTATTTT | . | TRBJ2-3 | . | TRBV30
CSAEGVLTKDNEQFF | TGCAGTGCCGAGGGGGTATTAACGAAGGACAATGAGCAGTTCTTC | . | TRBJ2-1 | . | TRBV20-1
CASSTKMTGKETQYF | TGCGCCAGCAGCACCAAGATGACAGGGAAGGAGACCCAGTACTTC | few | TRBJ2-5 | TRBD1 | TRBV4-3
CASSQIYNSPLHF | TGTGCCAGCAGCCAAATTTATAATTCACCCCTCCACTTT | . | TRBJ1-6 | . | TRBV12-3/TRBV12-4
CASSLPDVYEQYF | TGTGCCAGCAGTCTCCCGGACGTCTACGAGCAGTACTTC | . | TRBJ2-7 | . | TRBV28
CASSVTGAETQYF | TGTGCCAGCAGCGTGACAGGGGCAGAGACCCAGTACTTC | . | TRBJ2-5 | TRBD1 | TRBV7-3
CASGLDSYEQYF | TGTGCTAGTGGCCTTGACAGCTACGAGCAGTACTTC | . | TRBJ2-7 | . | TRBV12-5
CSAVRQERTRNIQYF | TGCAGTGCTGTAAGACAGGAACGAACGAGAAACATTCAGTACTTC | . | TRBJ2-4 | . | TRBV20-1
CASSLSGQTNTEAFF | TGTGCCAGCAGCCTATCGGGACAAACGAACACTGAAGCTTTCTTT | . | TRBJ1-1 | . | TRBV7-3
CASSPLGARFRPEQYF | TGTGCCAGCAGTCCCCTTGGGGCAAGGTTCCGGCCCGAGCAGTACTTC | . | TRBJ2-7 | . | TRBV27
CASSLAGTGIKAFF | TGCGCCAGCAGCTTGGCCGGGACAGGAATTAAAGCTTTCTTT | . | TRBJ1-1 | TRBD1 | TRBV5-1
CASSENRPLPYEQYF | TGTGCCAGCAGTGAAAACAGGCCCCTCCCCTACGAGCAGTACTTC | . | TRBJ2-7 | . | TRBV25-1
CSATPGRASGNTIYF | TGCAGTGCTACCCCGGGCAGGGCTTCTGGAAACACCATATATTTT | . | TRBJ1-3 | . | TRBV20-1
CASSFGGGNTDTQYF | TGTGCCAGCAGCTTTGGCGGGGGGAACACAGATACGCAGTATTTT | . | TRBJ2-3 | TRBD2 | TRBV7-2